This passage covers 14 T cell receptor beta chains from one sample sequenced in a study of blood T cell repertoires in COVID-19. Measured with immunoSEQ multiplex PCR; TCRdb has only the in-frame clones, and not every one. The table has more than 300,000 clones, 88% seen once. The sequencing input was peripheral blood. These receptor sequences come from an older woman with COVID-19, enrolled during active disease.

The V and J genes are TRBV4-3 and TRBJ2-7; 8 positions agree with TRBD2. V was pared by 0 bases and J by 4 bases, with 5 bases of the junction left unmatched. Per the germline V gene, CDR1 is LGHNA and CDR2 is YSLEER. The CDR3 has 15 residues. CDR3 region: CASSQDGGALYEQYF. CDR3 nucleotide sequence: TGCGCCAGCAGCCAAGACGGGGGGGCCTTGTACGAGCAGTACTTC.

The V gene is TRBV4-3, the J gene TRBJ2-3; 8 bases fit TRBD1. The length of the CDR3 is 17 residues. Germline values: CDR1 LGHNA, CDR2 YSLEER. Trimming cost V 2 bases and J 3 bases; bases outside gene matches: 10. CDR3 sequence: CASSQMIGQGPTDTQYF. CDR3 coding DNA: TGCGCCAGCAGCCAAATGATTGGACAGGGTCCGACAGATACGCAGTATTTT.

This sequence joins TRBV27 and TRBJ1-5, with TRBD1 as a possible D gene (5 bases). The V end was cut by 2 bases, the J end by 6 bases, with 8 bases between. Per germline, CDR1 MNHEY and CDR2 SMNVEV (reference sequence). The CDR3 runs 13 residues. CDR3 DNA: TGTGCCAGCAGTTTAGGGGCTTTTCAGCCCCAGCATTTT. It yields the protein CASSLGAFQPQHF.

The V call is TRBV4-3, the J call TRBJ1-2; TRBD1 is a possible D gene (5 bases). The germline gives CDR1 LGHNA, CDR2 YSLEER. This CDR3 comprises 15 residues. Trimming removed 0 bases at V and 4 bases at J, with 12 bases between. As DNA, the CDR3 is TGCGCCAGCAGCCAAGAGCCAGGGCGTAGCTATGGCTACACCTTC. Translated, it gives CASSQEPGRSYGYTF.

The gene calls are TRBV6-5 and TRBJ1-2, with 8 bases matching TRBD1. Germline V gene data show CDR1 as MNHEY and CDR2 as SVGAGI. The CDR3 consists of 14 residues. With 9 bases clipped from V and 3 bases from J, the junction kept 9 bases outside the gene matches. The CDR3: CASRRTGRDYGYTF. CDR3 in DNA: TGTGCCAGTCGGAGGACAGGGAGGGACTATGGCTACACCTTC.

The genes are TRBV7-8 and TRBJ2-2; D perhaps matches TRBD2 (6 bases). V lost 5 bases and J lost 6, with 22 bases in between. CDR1 and CDR2 (germline): SGHVS, FQNEAQ. CDR3 length: 17 residues. The CDR3 region is CASSPVWVTTGAGELFF. CDR3 in DNA: TGTGCCAGCAGCCCTGTCTGGGTGACAACGGGAGCCGGGGAGCTGTTTTTT.

This chain connects TRBV5-1 to TRBJ1-2; 11 positions agree with TRBD1. V trimming: 6 bases; J trimming: 0 bases; junction bases outside the gene matches: 4. The CDR3 consists of 15 residues. CDR1 is SGHRS, CDR2 YFSETQ, per germline. The CDR3 coding sequence is TGCGCCAGCACCGGGACAGGGGGAACTAACTATGGCTACACCTTC. This gives the protein CASTGTGGTNYGYTF.

This chain uses TRBV5-1 with TRBJ2-7; 11 nucleotides line up with TRBD2. The junction had 3 bases not matched to a gene; V was cut back by 4 bases and J by 0 bases. CDR1 SGHRS and CDR2 YFSETQ come from the germline V gene. CDR3 length equals 15 residues. The CDR3, as DNA: TGCGCCAGCAGCCGCACTAGCGGGGGCTCCTACGAGCAGTACTTC. It encodes CASSRTSGGSYEQYF.

The chain joins TRBV29-1 to TRBJ1-1, with 8 bases fitting TRBD1. Per the germline V gene, CDR1 is SQVTM and CDR2 is ANQGSEA. The V gene end was trimmed by 4 bases and the J gene end by 5 bases; junction bases not matched to a gene: 12. CDR3 length: 15 residues. The CDR3 region has the DNA TGCAGCGTTGTCTTGGGGGGACAGGTAAAGACTGAAGCTTTCTTT. Translation: CSVVLGGQVKTEAFF.

J is TRBJ2-7 and V is TRBV5-6; D is possibly TRBD1 (6 bases). This CDR3 comprises 14 residues. With 0 bases removed from V and 2 bases from J, the gap between germline ends came to 9 bases. Germline loops: CDR1 SGHDT, CDR2 YYEEEE. CDR3 in amino acids: CASSLDRATYEQYF. In DNA form, the CDR3 reads TGTGCCAGCAGCTTGGACAGGGCAACCTACGAGCAGTACTTC.

The chain joins TRBV24-1 to TRBJ2-3; 8 bases align to TRBD1. This CDR3 contains 15 residues. Germline lookup yields CDR1 KGHDR and CDR2 SFDVKD. The ends lost 5 bases at V and 0 bases at J; junction bases unmatched: 3. In DNA, the CDR3 is TGTGCCACCAGTGGGAACAGGGGGAGCACAGATACGCAGTATTTT. Residues: CATSGNRGSTDTQYF.

Here the CDR3 DNA reads TGTGCCAGCAACCAAAACAGGGGCCACCCTCCTGGGAACACTGAAGCTTTCTTT. It translates to CASNQNRGHPPGNTEAFF. The chain combines TRBV7-9 with TRBJ1-1; 7 bases are a match to TRBD1. J was trimmed by 1 base and V by 7 bases; bases with no gene match: 18. The CDR3 contains 18 residues. The germline V gene encodes CDR1 SEHNR and CDR2 FQNEAQ (reference sequence).

The chain links TRBV13 to TRBJ2-5; 13 bases agree with TRBD2. The CDR3 totals 17 residues. The trim removed 5 bases at V and 4 bases at J, leaving 10 bases unmatched. Germline V gives CDR1 PRHDT, CDR2 FYEKMQ (reference sequence). DNA for the CDR3: TGTGCCAGCAGCGTAGCTCCGGGACTAGCGGGGCCAGAGACCCAGTACTTC. Translating it yields CASSVAPGLAGPETQYF.

The chain combines TRBV5-1 with TRBJ1-2, with D possibly TRBD1 on 5 matching bases. This CDR3 comprises 16 residues. From germline, CDR1 is SGHRS and CDR2 YFSETQ. V lost 0 bases to trimming and J lost 4 bases, with 16 bases between them. The CDR3: CASSLGLAIRGYGYTF. In DNA form, the CDR3 reads TGCGCCAGCAGCTTGGGTTTGGCTATTAGGGGCTATGGCTACACCTTC. The complete variable domain, with remaining parts taken from reference TRBV5-1 and TRBJ1-2, reads KAGVTQTPRYLIKTRGQQVTLSCSPISGHRSVSWYQQTPGQGLQFLFEYFSETQRNKGNFPGRFSGRQFSNSRSEMNVSTLELGDSALYLCASSLGLAIRGYGYTFGSGTRLTVV.